Detailed here is one TCR beta chain. This clonotype showed up many times. Its target antigen remains unknown. No per-base quality is available; no much larger clone lies one base away. These data are taken from a study of human T cells and chemical hapten exposure (dated by TCRdb to the early 2020s). Broadly, across the study: For sensitization, 2% DPC in acetone was applied to a 2 cm by 2 cm area of upper inner arm skin. Throughout the approximately 24-week study period, patients were also given weekly therapeutic DPC doses on the scalp. Blood was sampled from patients pre-sensitization (week 0) and at 2, 6 and about 24 weeks after DPC sensitization. Libraries were combined into a pool for sequencing, and differences in TCR yield between samples came mainly from small differences in library volumes within the pool. Patch testing was done on the upper back using Finn chambers containing 0.01% DPC, and results were scored after 6 days according to International Contact Dermatitis Research Group standards. Peripheral blood TCR repertoire changes were tracked in vivo in alopecia patients during primary and secondary sensitization to the hapten diphenylcyclopropenone (DPC). The patient cohort, mostly female, included alopecia areata with under or over 50% scalp involvement, alopecia totalis and alopecia universalis. For TCR sequencing, blood came from about 28 alopecia patients at anywhere from one to four time points (pre-sensitization, 2, 6 and 24 weeks).

Trimming removed 8 bases from V and 2 bases from J; the gene matches leave 11 bases unexplained. Taken from cysteine to phenylalanine, the CDR3 has 15 residues. Here the CDR3 DNA is all that survives: 45 bases in frame from base 1. Reading the label with the study, this specimen's time point is: patch test 1, 2 weeks after DPC sensitization. In the paper's terms, the treatment or condition label means: therapeutic diphenylcyclopropenone sensitization with weekly scalp DPC. Blood at each patch-test visit was drawn before the patch test was applied. Patients were considered eligible if aged 18 to 70, diagnosed with alopecia and deemed suitable for DPC therapy, and patients were excluded if pregnant. Total RNA was extracted from unfractionated whole blood that had been collected in Tempus Blood RNA tubes. The receptor library was made with RACE. These reads were obtained on a NextSeq 500. During library preparation, unique molecular identifiers were attached to individual cDNA molecules so that TCRs could be counted in a quantitative, reproducible way. Both TCR alpha and TCR beta chains were sequenced from each blood RNA sample. Per the authors' processing: A median of around 96,000 TCRs per sample was observed, with a range of roughly 23,224 to 700,000. V, J and CDR3 annotation of the TCR reads was performed with the Decombinator software suite. To make PS versus PT1 abundance plots, every sample was subsampled to the same number of TCRs (28,000). Expanded TCRs were defined as absent before sensitization and observed at least eight times at the 2-week time point. The public reads were reanalyzed by TCRdb: fastp trimming at Q25, MiXCR alignment, in-frame beta chains only. Rows with a matching CDR3 protein are joined into one entry that keeps the most common DNA and genes. TCRdb assigned the V and J calls; the authors' analysis was not used. For this sample the table gives about 340,000 distinct CDR3 sequences, of which around 7% were detected only once. Roughly 8% of the sample rests with the top ten.

Findings and caveats that apply to the study as a whole: Repeated subsampling changed both the strength of the expansion versus patch-test correlation and the threshold at which that correlation became significant. The number of TCRs above 1 in 1000 frequency did not change with DPC sensitization; there was no evidence of global repertoire structure alterations. Expanded TCRs formed significantly more large CDR3 similarity clusters than pre-sensitization or healthy control sets, consistent with antigen-driven responses. Because all patients had alopecia, a presumed autoimmune disease, the immune response of the patients might differ from that of healthy individuals. The number of PT1 expanded TCRs positively correlated with patch test score, significant at thresholds 8, 16 and 32 but not 4.

The rearrangement joined TRBV12-3 or TRBV12-4 to TRBJ1-1; 7 bases in between match TRBD1. The receptor's source is a woman aged 18-29 years with alopecia areata. Some clones in this sample may be carry-over from other donors' samples. The sequences come from whole blood, collected in connection with sensitization to the hapten diphenylcyclopropenone (DPC). The DNA reads TGTGCCAGCCGAAACCGGGACAGTCCTAACACTGAAGCTTTCTTT. Protein translation: CASRNRDSPNTEAFF.